One T cell receptor (beta chain) is described in this entry. This sample is drawn from a study of blood T cell repertoires in COVID-19. Study as a whole: In each case, the material was cDNA or gDNA derived from T cells, B-cell-depleted T cells, or PBMCs.

Trimming cost V 2 bases and J 8 bases, with 19 bases left between them. The CDR3 runs to 16 residues. Germline CDR1 SGHRS, CDR2 YFSETQ. As processed by the authors: Reference gene primer amplification gave nucleated cell count estimates. Clones were sequenced by immunoSEQ multiplex PCR, and TCRdb holds only the in-frame ones, with some missing. From that table come the V and J calls and clone size; the DNA was used to work out D and trimming. This sample yields approximately 200,000 clones, of which roughly 86% are seen a single time; around 2.8% belongs to the top ten. The receptor was isolated from a woman in her sixties or seventies with acute or convalescent COVID-19. Sequencing input: peripheral blood. This rearrangement joins TRBV5-1 to TRBJ1-4; D is perhaps TRBD1 (5 bases). CDR3 coding DNA: TGCGCCAGCAGCTTTACGGTGGCAGGGCTTGGCGAAAAACTGTTTTTT. This encodes CASSFTVAGLGEKLFF.